This TCR beta chain appears in the sequencing data of a study of blood T cell repertoires in COVID-19. In the study overall: From the United States, Italy and Spain came samples of acute and convalescent COVID-19.

Original processing methods: Amplification of reference gene primers provided the estimated nucleated cell counts. TCRdb's table, derived via immunoSEQ multiplex PCR, lists solely in-frame clones and lacks some. For V, J and clone size, that table is used; D and trimming come from the DNA. The data show 200,000 to 300,000 clones, with approximately 87% seen just once and about 2.5% held by the top ten. This CDR3 region has 14 residues. The V end was cut by 11 bases, the J end by 3 bases, with 20 bases between. CDR1 is ENHRY, CDR2 SYGVKD, per germline. Sequences were obtained from peripheral blood. The sequence came from a woman aged 50 to 60 with acute or convalescent COVID-19. V is TRBV10-3 and J is TRBJ2-7; D is perhaps TRBD1 (6 bases). The chain's CDR3 is CASNRDGSDYEQYF. CDR3 sequence (DNA): TGTGCCTCGAACAGGGACGGATCAGACTACGAGCAGTACTTC.